The text below deals with one T cell receptor beta chain. Its antigen is unknown. The data stem from a study of radiation and T cells in renal cell carcinoma. Study-wide points: From baseline, blood top tumor clonotypes peaked at 2 weeks post-radiation.

Data came from immunoSEQ multiplex PCR; TCRdb stores just in-frame clones and leaves some out. The table lists approximately 83,000 clones, around four fifths of them singletons, with just under 9.5% in the top ten. J was trimmed by 8 bases and V by 4 bases; bases with no gene match: 5. In germline, CDR1 is MNHNY, CDR2 SVGAGI (reference sequence). This CDR3 comprises 15 residues. The time point was: blood 4 weeks post-SBRT, at nephrectomy. The treatment denotes: 15 Gy SBRT to primary tumor, nephrectomy 4 weeks later. The sequencing here drew on blood, taken from a patient whose treatment included radiotherapy and nephrectomy. This TCR was sampled from a man over 45 with renal cell carcinoma. This chain uses TRBV6-6 with TRBJ1-6; 10 bases align to TRBD1. CDR3 sequence: CASSSIGTGDSPLHF. The CDR3 coding sequence is TGTGCCAGCAGTTCCATTGGGACAGGGGATTCACCCCTCCACTTT.